The text below deals with one TCR beta chain. This specimen belongs to a study of cytomegalovirus exposure and HLA in healthy donors. Primers for the PCR totalled 60 Vbeta and 13 Jbeta. Only in-frame clones appear in the TCRdb table, and some are missing; sequencing was by immunoSEQ multiplex PCR. The sample includes 150,000 to 200,000 clones, about 86% seen only once; the top ten take around 2.2%. Germline V gene data show CDR1 as LGHNA and CDR2 as YSLEER. The CDR3 loop spans 16 amino acids. Trimming shortened V by 2 bases and J by 0 bases, and 8 bases separated the two germline ends. The specimen sequenced was PBMCs. The sequence derives from a woman aged 18-30 years in good health and CMV-seropositive. V usage is TRBV4-3 and J usage is TRBJ2-6; no definite D call. The CDR3 DNA sequence: TGCGCCAGCAGCCAATCGAGTGTCTCTGGGGCCAACGTCCTGACTTTC. This gives the protein CASSQSSVSGANVLTF.